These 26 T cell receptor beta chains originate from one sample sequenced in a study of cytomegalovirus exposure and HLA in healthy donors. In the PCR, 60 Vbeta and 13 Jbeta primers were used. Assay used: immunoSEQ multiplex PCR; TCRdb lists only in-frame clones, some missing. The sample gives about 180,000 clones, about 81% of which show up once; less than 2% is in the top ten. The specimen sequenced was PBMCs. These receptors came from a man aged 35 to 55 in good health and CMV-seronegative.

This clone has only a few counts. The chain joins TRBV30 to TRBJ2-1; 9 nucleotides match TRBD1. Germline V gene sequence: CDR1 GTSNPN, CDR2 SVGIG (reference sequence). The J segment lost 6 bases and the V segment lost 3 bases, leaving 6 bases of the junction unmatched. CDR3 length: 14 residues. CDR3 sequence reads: CAWRGTGIFNEQFF. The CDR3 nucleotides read TGTGCCTGGAGGGGGACAGGGATTTTCAATGAGCAGTTCTTC.

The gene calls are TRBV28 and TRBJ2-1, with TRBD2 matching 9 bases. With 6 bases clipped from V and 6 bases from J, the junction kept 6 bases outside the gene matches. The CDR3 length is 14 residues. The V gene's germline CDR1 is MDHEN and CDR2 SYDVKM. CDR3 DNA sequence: TGTGCCAGCAGATCGAGCGGGGGGAGCAATGAGCAGTTCTTC. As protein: CASRSSGGSNEQFF.

The CDR3 is CASSFTDSSYSNQPQHF. DNA of the CDR3: TGTGCCAGCAGCTTCACAGACAGTTCCTATAGCAATCAGCCCCAGCATTTT. V and J are TRBV5-4 and TRBJ1-5, with D possibly matching TRBD1 (5 bases). Germline values: CDR1 SGHNT, CDR2 YYREEE (reference sequence). V shed 2 bases and J shed 0 bases, with 15 bases lying between them. CDR3 size: 17 residues.

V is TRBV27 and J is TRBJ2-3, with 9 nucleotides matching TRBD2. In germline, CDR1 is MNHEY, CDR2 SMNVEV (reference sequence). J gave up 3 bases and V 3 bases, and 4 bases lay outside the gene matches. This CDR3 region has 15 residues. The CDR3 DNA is TGTGCCAGCAGTTTTGCGGGGGGGCCGACAGATACGCAGTATTTT. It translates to CASSFAGGPTDTQYF.

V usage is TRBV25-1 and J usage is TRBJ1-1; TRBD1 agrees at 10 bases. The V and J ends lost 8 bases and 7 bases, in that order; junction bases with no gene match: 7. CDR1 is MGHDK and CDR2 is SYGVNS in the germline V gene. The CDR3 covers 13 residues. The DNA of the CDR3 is TGTGCCAGCCTTTGGACAGGGGGGGGTGAAGCTTTCTTT. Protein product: CASLWTGGGEAFF.

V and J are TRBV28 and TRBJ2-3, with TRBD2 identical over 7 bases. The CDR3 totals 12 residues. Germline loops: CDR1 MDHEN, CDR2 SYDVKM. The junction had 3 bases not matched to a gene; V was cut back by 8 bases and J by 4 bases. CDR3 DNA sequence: TGTGCCAGCGTGGGGGGGGCAGATACGCAGTATTTT. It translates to CASVGGADTQYF.

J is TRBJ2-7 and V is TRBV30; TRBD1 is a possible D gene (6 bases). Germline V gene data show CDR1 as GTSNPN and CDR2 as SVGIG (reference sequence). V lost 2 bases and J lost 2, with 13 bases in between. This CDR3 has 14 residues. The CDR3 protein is CAWSIGQFTYEQYF. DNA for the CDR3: TGTGCCTGGAGTATTGGACAGTTTACCTACGAGCAGTACTTC.

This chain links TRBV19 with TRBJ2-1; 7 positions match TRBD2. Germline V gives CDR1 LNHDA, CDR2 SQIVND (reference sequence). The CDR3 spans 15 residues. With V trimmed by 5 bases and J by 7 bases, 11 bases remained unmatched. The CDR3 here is CASSPQPGAGNEQFF. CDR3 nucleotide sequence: TGTGCCAGTAGTCCCCAACCTGGAGCGGGGAATGAGCAGTTCTTC.

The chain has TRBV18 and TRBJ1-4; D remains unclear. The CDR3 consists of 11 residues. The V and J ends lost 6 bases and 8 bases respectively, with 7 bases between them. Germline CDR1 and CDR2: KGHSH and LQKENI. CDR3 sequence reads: CASSPQEKLFF. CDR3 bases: TGTGCCAGCTCCCCCCAAGAAAAACTGTTTTTT.

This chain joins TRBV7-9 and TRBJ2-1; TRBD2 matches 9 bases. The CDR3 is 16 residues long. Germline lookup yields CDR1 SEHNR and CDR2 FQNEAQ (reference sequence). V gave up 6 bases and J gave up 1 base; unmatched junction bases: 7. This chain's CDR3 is CASRRTLAGSYNEQFF. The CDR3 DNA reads TGTGCCAGCAGGAGGACACTAGCGGGTTCCTACAATGAGCAGTTCTTC.

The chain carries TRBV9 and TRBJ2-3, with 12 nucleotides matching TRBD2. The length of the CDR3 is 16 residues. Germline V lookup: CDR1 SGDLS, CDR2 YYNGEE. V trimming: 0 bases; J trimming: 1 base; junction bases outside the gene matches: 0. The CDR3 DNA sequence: TGTGCCAGCAGCGTAGGACTAGCGGGAGGCACAGATACGCAGTATTTT. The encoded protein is CASSVGLAGGTDTQYF.

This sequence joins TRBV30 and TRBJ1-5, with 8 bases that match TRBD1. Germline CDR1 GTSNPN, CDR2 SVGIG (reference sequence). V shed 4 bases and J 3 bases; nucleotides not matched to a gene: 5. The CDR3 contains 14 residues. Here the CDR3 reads CAWTKGQVNQPQHF. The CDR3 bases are TGTGCCTGGACCAAGGGACAGGTCAATCAGCCCCAGCATTTT. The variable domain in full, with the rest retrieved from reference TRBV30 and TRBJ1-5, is SQTIHQWPATLVQPVGSPLSLECTVEGTSNPNLYWYRQAAGRGLQLLFYSVGIGQISSEVPQNLSASRPQDRQFILSSKKLLLSDSGFYLCAWTKGQVNQPQHFGDGTRLSIL.

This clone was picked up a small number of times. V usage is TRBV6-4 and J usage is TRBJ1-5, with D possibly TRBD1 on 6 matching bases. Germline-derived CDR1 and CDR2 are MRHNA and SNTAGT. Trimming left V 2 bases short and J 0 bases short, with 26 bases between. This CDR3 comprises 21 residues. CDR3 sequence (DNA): TGTGCCAGCAGTGACCTCTCACCCGGACACGGGGGGCCCCTTAGCAATCAGCCCCAGCATTTT. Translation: CASSDLSPGHGGPLSNQPQHF.

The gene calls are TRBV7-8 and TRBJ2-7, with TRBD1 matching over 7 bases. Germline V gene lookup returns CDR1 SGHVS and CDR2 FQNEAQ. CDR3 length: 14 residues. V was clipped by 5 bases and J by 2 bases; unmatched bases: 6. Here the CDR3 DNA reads TGTGCCAGCAGCCCGGGACAGACCACCTACGAGCAGTACTTC. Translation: CASSPGQTTYEQYF.

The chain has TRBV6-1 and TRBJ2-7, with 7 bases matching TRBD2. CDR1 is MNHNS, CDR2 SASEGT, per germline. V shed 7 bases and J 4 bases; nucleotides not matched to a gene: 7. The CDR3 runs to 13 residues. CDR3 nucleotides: TGTGCCAGCACCCAATGGGGGGGATACGAGCAGTACTTC. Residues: CASTQWGGYEQYF.

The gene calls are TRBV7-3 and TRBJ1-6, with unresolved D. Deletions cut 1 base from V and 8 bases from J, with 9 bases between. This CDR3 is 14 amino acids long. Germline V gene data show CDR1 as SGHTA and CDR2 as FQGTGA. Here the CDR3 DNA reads TGTGCCAGCAGCTTAATAGACGGGGATTCACCCCTCCACTTT. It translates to CASSLIDGDSPLHF.

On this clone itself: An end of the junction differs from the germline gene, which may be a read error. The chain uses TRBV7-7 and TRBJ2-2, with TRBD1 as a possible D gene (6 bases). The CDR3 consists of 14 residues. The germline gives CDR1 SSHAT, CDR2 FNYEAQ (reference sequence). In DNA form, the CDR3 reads TGTGCTAGCAGCGACGACAGGTTGGCCGGGGAGCTGTTTTTT. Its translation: CASSDDRLAGELFF. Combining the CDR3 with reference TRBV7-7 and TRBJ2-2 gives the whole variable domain GAGVSQSPRYKVTKRGQDVTLRCDPISSHATLYWYQQALGQGPEFLTYFNYEAQPDKSGLPSDRFSAERPEGSISTLTIQRTEQRDSAMYRCASSDDRLAGELFFGEGSRLTVL.

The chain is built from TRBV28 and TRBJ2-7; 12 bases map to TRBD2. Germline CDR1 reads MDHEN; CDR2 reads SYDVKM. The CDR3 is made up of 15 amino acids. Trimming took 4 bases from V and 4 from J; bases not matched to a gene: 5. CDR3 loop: CASSSSGGAGYEQYF. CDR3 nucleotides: TGTGCCAGCAGTTCTAGCGGGGGGGCGGGGTACGAGCAGTACTTC.

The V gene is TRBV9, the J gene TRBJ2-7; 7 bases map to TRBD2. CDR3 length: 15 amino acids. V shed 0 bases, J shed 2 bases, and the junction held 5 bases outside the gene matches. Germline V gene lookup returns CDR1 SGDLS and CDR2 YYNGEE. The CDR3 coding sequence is TGTGCCAGCAGCGTAGTAGCTAGCGGCACCTACGAGCAGTACTTC. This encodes CASSVVASGTYEQYF.

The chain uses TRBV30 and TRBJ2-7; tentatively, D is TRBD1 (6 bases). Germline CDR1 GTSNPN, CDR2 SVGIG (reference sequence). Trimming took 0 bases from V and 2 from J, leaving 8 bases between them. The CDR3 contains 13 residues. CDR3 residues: CAWSVGGTYEQYF. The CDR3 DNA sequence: TGTGCCTGGAGTGTAGGGGGAACCTACGAGCAGTACTTC.

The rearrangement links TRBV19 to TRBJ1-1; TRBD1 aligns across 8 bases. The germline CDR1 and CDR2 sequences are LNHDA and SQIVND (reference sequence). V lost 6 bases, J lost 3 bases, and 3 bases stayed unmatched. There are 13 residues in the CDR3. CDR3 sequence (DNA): TGTGCCAGTAGCCGGACAGGGCACACTGAAGCTTTCTTT. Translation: CASSRTGHTEAFF.

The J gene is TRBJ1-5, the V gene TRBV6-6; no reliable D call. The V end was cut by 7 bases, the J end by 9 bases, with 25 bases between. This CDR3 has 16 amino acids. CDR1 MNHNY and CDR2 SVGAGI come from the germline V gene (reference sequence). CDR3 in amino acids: CASISTTTGIPWPQHF. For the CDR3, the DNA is TGTGCCAGCATTTCAACCACAACCGGGATCCCGTGGCCCCAGCATTTT.

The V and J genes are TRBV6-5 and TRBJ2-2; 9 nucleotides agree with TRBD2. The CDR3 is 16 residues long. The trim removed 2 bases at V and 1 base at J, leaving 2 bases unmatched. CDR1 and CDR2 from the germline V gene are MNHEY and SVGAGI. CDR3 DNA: TGTGCCAGCAGTTACGAACTAGCGGGGAACACCGGGGAGCTGTTTTTT. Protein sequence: CASSYELAGNTGELFF.

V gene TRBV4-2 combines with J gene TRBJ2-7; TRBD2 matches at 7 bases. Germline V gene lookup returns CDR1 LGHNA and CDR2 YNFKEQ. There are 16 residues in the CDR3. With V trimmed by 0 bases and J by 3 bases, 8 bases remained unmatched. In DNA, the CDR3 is TGTGCCAGCAGCCAAGATATGGCGGGGGAAAACTACGAGCAGTACTTC. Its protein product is CASSQDMAGENYEQYF.

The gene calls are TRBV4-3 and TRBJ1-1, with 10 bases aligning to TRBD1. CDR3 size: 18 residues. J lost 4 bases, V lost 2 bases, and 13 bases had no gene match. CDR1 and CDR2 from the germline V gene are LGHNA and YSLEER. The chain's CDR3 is CASSQFDLMDRGSTEAFF. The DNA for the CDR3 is TGCGCCAGCAGCCAATTCGATCTCATGGACAGGGGGAGCACTGAAGCTTTCTTT.

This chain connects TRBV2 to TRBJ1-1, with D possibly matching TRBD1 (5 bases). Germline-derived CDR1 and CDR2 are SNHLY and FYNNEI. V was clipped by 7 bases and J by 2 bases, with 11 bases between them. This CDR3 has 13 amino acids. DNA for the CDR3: TGTGCCAGCACAGGGATGATCAACACTGAAGCTTTCTTT. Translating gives CASTGMINTEAFF.